Given below is one T cell receptor beta chain in context. The sample originates from a study of cytomegalovirus exposure and HLA in healthy donors. Germline CDR1 reads SNHLY; CDR2 reads FYNNEI. This CDR3 is 15 amino acids long. Trimming left V 4 bases short and J 0 bases short, with 10 bases between. Primers included in the PCR were 60 Vbeta and 13 Jbeta primers. Sequenced by immunoSEQ multiplex PCR; TCRdb stores in-frame clones only, minus some. The sample carries around 100,000 clones, 81% recorded once. The genes are TRBV2 and TRBJ1-5, with a weak D call TRBD1 (5 bases). The specimen sequenced was PBMCs. The receptor's source is a woman aged 70-85 years in good health and CMV-seropositive. CDR3 loop: CASSVGALSNQPQHF. In DNA form, the CDR3 reads TGTGCCAGCAGTGTAGGGGCCCTTAGCAATCAGCCCCAGCATTTT.